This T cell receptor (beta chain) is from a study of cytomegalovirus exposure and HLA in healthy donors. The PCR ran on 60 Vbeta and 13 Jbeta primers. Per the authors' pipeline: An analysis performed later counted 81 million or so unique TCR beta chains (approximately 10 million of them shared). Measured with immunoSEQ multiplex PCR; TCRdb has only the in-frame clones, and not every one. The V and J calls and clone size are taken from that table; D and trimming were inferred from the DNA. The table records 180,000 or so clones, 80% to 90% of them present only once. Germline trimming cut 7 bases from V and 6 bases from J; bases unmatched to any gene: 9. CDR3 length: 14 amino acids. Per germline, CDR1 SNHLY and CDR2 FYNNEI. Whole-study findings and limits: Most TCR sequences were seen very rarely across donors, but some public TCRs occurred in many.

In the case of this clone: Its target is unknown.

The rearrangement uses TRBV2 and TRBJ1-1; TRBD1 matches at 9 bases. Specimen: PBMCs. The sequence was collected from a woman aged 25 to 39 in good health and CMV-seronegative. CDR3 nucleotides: TGTGCCAGCAAGAGTGAGCGGACAGGGGCTGAAGCTTTCTTT. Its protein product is CASKSERTGAEAFF.